This T cell receptor beta chain was captured by sequencing in a study of cytomegalovirus exposure and HLA in healthy donors. The CDR3 is made up of 17 amino acids. Trimming removed 3 bases from V and 7 bases from J; junction bases left unmatched: 12. Per germline, CDR1 MNHNS and CDR2 SASEGT. The PCR had 60 Vbeta and 13 Jbeta primers. TCRdb's table, derived via immunoSEQ multiplex PCR, lists solely in-frame clones and lacks some. The sample table sets out around 31,000 clones. The clonotype was recovered from a man under 40 in good health and CMV-seronegative. The sample taken for sequencing was PBMCs. The chain carries TRBV6-1 and TRBJ2-5; the match to TRBD2 covers 12 bases. For the CDR3, the DNA is TGTGCCAGCAGTGACCCCAAGACTAGCGGGAGTAGTGGGACCCAGTACTTC. Protein sequence: CASSDPKTSGSSGTQYF.